Sequencing of this T cell receptor beta chain was carried out in a study of blood T cell repertoires in COVID-19. Profiled with immunoSEQ multiplex PCR; TCRdb holds only in-frame clones, not every one. The table records 150,000 or so clones, approximately 90% of them present only once. This clone turned up a few times. The CDR3 sequence is 15 residues long. Germline V gene sequence: CDR1 LNHDA, CDR2 SQIVND (reference sequence). With 5 bases removed from V and 1 base from J, the gap between germline ends came to 14 bases. The sequence was obtained from a human donor in a cohort sampled during active COVID-19. The sample consisted of peripheral blood. The chain joins TRBV19 to TRBJ1-1; no definite D call. In nucleotides, the CDR3 is TGTGCCAGTAGTTCGAGGGCGGCCGGGAACACTGAAGCTTTCTTT. Residues: CASSSRAAGNTEAFF.